This T cell receptor beta chain was identified in a study of blood T cells in healthy people across ages. Across the whole study: In model experiments, template switching was able to capture about one barcoded beta molecule for every two T cells that were present. General study findings and limits: Conclusively comparing naive with antigen-experienced cells was impossible with unsorted PBMCs.

The germline V and J ends were trimmed by 5 bases and 3 bases, with 15 bases remaining between them. The length of the CDR3 is 15 residues. Germline V gene lookup returns CDR1 MDHEN and CDR2 SYDVKM. A few counts support this clonotype. The antigen is unknown. A second PCR, run for roughly 7 to 12 cycles, used a sample-barcoded 5' primer plus a J-beta primer mix. Carrying 12 random nucleotides, a template-switch adaptor labeled each individual cDNA molecule. The yield of each sample was at least 2.5 million CDR3-containing paired-end reads. TCRdb independently ran MiXCR on the 5' RACE reads; one entry per CDR3 protein. In the table there are 720,000 or so distinct CDR3 sequences, around two fifths of which are singletons.

The sample taken for sequencing was blood. The J gene is TRBJ2-3, the V gene TRBV28; tentative D call: TRBD2 (5 bases). This receptor was obtained from an elderly man in good health. The CDR3 loop is CASSLRGSPTDTQYF. CDR3 nucleotides: TGTGCCAGCAGTCTACGGGGATCCCCTACAGATACGCAGTATTTT.